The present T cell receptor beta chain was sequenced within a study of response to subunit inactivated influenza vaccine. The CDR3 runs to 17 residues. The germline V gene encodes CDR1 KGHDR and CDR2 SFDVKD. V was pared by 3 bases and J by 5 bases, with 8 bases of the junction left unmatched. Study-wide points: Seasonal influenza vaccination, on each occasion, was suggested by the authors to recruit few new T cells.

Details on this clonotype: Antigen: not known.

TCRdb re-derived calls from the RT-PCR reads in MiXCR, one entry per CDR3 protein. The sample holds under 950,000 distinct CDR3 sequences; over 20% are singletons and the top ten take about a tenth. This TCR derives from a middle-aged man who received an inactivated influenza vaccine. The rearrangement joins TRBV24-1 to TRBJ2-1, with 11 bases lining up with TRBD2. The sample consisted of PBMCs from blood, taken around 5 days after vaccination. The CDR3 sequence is CATSDADVAGGHNEQFF. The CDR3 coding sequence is TGTGCCACCAGTGATGCAGACGTAGCGGGAGGGCACAATGAGCAGTTCTTC.